This T cell receptor (beta chain) was sequenced during a study of shared clonotypes between healthy human individuals. Overall study findings and caveats: Estimated richness values were generally larger in naive subsets than in memory subsets.

Those who donated were healthy HIV-negative adults, with no recent acute infections or vaccinations reported. Germline CDR1 reads MNHEY; CDR2 reads SVGAGI. This CDR3 has 14 residues. V was cut by 5 bases and J by 13 bases, with 20 bases left in between. Measured with immunoSEQ multiplex PCR; TCRdb has only the in-frame clones, and not every one. The sample contains about 2.3 million clones, around 92% of which appear only once. On this clone itself: The antigen is unknown.

The clonotype comes from a man between 18 and 29 years old in good health. Some clones in this sample may be carry-over from other donors' samples. This chain links TRBV6-5 with TRBJ1-4; possibly TRBD1 for D (5 bases). The source material was naive CD4+ T cells from PBMCs. The subset here: CD45RA+ positively selected. The CDR3 loop reads CASSPGTPVGRLFF. The CDR3 DNA reads as TGTGCCAGCAGTCCCGGGACGCCGGTCGGGAGACTGTTTTTT.